The 16 T cell receptor beta chains below all came from one sample that was sequenced in a study of blood T cell repertoires in COVID-19. Repertoires were generated with immunoSEQ multiplex PCR, while TCRdb's copy carries only in-frame clones and drops some. The table shows approximately 140,000 clones, with 70% to 90% occurring only once. The specimen sequenced was peripheral blood. All receptors come from a man between 65 and 85 years old with active COVID-19.

This clone was observed a few times. The chain uses TRBV11-2 and TRBJ1-1; tentative D call: TRBD1 (5 bases). Germline CDR1 reads SGHAT; CDR2 reads FQNNGV. Trimming pared 5 bases from V and 3 bases from J, leaving 10 bases between. CDR3 size: 13 residues. The CDR3 nucleotides read TGTGCCAGCAGCCGATTGGGGCACACTGAAGCTTTCTTT. Its translation is CASSRLGHTEAFF.

The chain joins TRBV6-5 to TRBJ2-5, with 10 bases aligning to TRBD1. CDR3 length: 14 amino acids. Germline CDR1 is MNHEY and CDR2 is SVGAGI. V shed 6 bases, J shed 5 bases, and the junction held 6 bases outside the gene matches. CDR3 coding DNA: TGTGCCAGCAGCGACAGGGGGCGCGTGGAGACCCAGTACTTC. This encodes CASSDRGRVETQYF.

This rearrangement joins TRBV7-2 to TRBJ2-1; 10 nucleotides align to TRBD2. Germline CDR1 and CDR2: SGHTA and FQGNSA. The CDR3 covers 19 residues. V lost 5 bases, J lost 4 bases, and 17 bases stayed unmatched. The CDR3 nucleotides read TGTGCCAGCAGCCCTAACGTGCTAGCGGGAGTAGTAACTTACAATGAGCAGTTCTTC. This gives the protein CASSPNVLAGVVTYNEQFF.

The rearrangement links TRBV2 to TRBJ1-1; TRBD1 matches 9 bases. CDR1 and CDR2 from the germline V gene are SNHLY and FYNNEI. This CDR3 has 14 residues. V shed 7 bases, J shed 1 base, and the junction held 4 bases outside the gene matches. This chain's CDR3 is CASNWDRANTEAFF. CDR3 DNA: TGTGCCAGCAATTGGGACAGGGCGAACACTGAAGCTTTCTTT.

The chain has TRBV27 and TRBJ2-7; weak D call: TRBD1 (6 bases). From germline, CDR1 is MNHEY and CDR2 SMNVEV (reference sequence). This CDR3 is 14 amino acids long. The V and J ends lost 4 bases and 2 bases respectively, with 12 bases between them. The CDR3 sequence: CASSSGQKPYEQYF. For the CDR3, the DNA is TGTGCCAGCAGTTCCGGACAGAAGCCCTACGAGCAGTACTTC.

This clone was observed a single time. Other nucleotide sequences from this sample produce the same CDR3. CDR3 sequence reads: CASSRTGAYEQYF. CDR3 nucleotide sequence: TGTGCCAGCAGCCGGACAGGGGCCTACGAGCAGTACTTC. V is TRBV7-2 and J is TRBJ2-7; 9 bases are shared with TRBD1. Trimming removed 5 bases from V and 2 bases from J; junction bases left unmatched: 1. Germline V gene data show CDR1 as SGHTA and CDR2 as FQGNSA. This CDR3 comprises 13 residues.

The chain joins TRBV7-6 to TRBJ2-7, with a possible D match to TRBD1 (6 bases). Looked up from germline, CDR1 is SGHVS and CDR2 is FNYEAQ. This CDR3 is built from 14 residues. V dropped 5 bases and J dropped 2 bases, with 13 bases sitting between them. Here the CDR3 reads CASSPGDLTYEQYF. In DNA form, the CDR3 reads TGTGCCAGCAGCCCAGGGGACCTTACCTACGAGCAGTACTTC.

The chain recombines TRBV10-1 with TRBJ2-5, with D possibly being TRBD2 (6 bases). The CDR3 loop spans 16 amino acids. V was pared by 6 bases and J by 1 base, with 18 bases between. Germline V gives CDR1 WNHNN, CDR2 SYGVQD (reference sequence). The CDR3, as DNA: TGCGCCAGCAGGGCCCCTTGGGGCGGGGCCCAAGAGACCCAGTACTTC. Amino acids: CASRAPWGGAQETQYF.

The chain links TRBV7-8 to TRBJ2-5, with D tentatively TRBD2 (6 bases). This CDR3 has 16 residues. V was clipped by 0 bases and J by 1 base, with 12 bases between them. In germline, CDR1 is SGHVS, CDR2 FQNEAQ. The CDR3 here is CASSLAGLRIQETQYF. CDR3 nucleotides: TGTGCCAGCAGCTTAGCGGGACTGAGAATCCAAGAGACCCAGTACTTC.

The rearrangement joins TRBV28 to TRBJ1-1; D is unclear. V was clipped by 1 base and J by 5 bases, with 11 bases between them. The CDR3 is 14 amino acids. Germline CDR1 and CDR2: MDHEN and SYDVKM. In DNA form, the CDR3 reads TGTGCCAGCAGTTTATTTCGGGCGGGAACTGAAGCTTTCTTT. Translated, it gives CASSLFRAGTEAFF.

The chain's CDR3 is CASSQAGEKLFF. CDR3 DNA: TGCGCCAGCAGCCAAGCGGGTGAAAAACTGTTTTTT. The rearrangement joins TRBV4-1 to TRBJ1-4; no clear D. Between the trimmed V and J ends, which lost 1 base and 7 bases, there was a span of 4 bases. Germline lookup yields CDR1 MGHRA and CDR2 YSYEKL. This CDR3 is 12 amino acids long.

The rearrangement joins TRBV2 to TRBJ1-5; 11 nucleotides line up with TRBD1. The CDR3 runs 15 residues. CDR1 is SNHLY and CDR2 is FYNNEI in the germline V gene. After removal of 5 bases from V and 6 bases from J, the junction contained 6 bases not matched to a gene. The CDR3, as DNA: TGTGCCAGCAGTAGCTTGGGACAGGGGGTTCAGCCCCAGCATTTT. Its protein product is CASSSLGQGVQPQHF. The full variable domain, with the rest looked up from reference TRBV2 and TRBJ1-5, is EPEVTQTPSHQVTQMGQEVILRCVPISNHLYFYWYRQILGQKVEFLVSFYNNEISEKSEIFDDQFSVERPDGSNFTLKIRSTKLEDSAMYFCASSSLGQGVQPQHFGDGTRLSIL.

Only one count was recorded for this clone. This chain links TRBV14 with TRBJ1-1, with TRBD1 as a possible D gene (6 bases). Germline-derived CDR1 and CDR2 are SGHDN and FVKESK. The ends were cut back, 3 bases at V and 4 bases at J, with 9 bases in the middle. This CDR3 has 13 residues. The CDR3: CASSQGAGTEAFF. The CDR3 DNA reads TGTGCCAGCAGCCAGGGGGCAGGCACTGAAGCTTTCTTT.

The chain uses TRBV2 and TRBJ2-1; 9 positions agree with TRBD1. J lost 8 bases, V lost 6 bases, and 11 bases had no gene match. CDR1 is SNHLY and CDR2 is FYNNEI in the germline V gene. The length of the CDR3 is 15 residues. As DNA, the CDR3 is TGTGCCAGCAGGTTTCCGGGACAGGGAACCGATGAGCAGTTCTTC. It specifies CASRFPGQGTDEQFF.

The V and J genes are TRBV5-1 and TRBJ2-5; TRBD2 might be the D (5 bases). Trimming took off 0 bases at V and 2 bases at J, with 5 bases between the two ends. Per the germline V gene, CDR1 is SGHRS and CDR2 is YFSETQ. The CDR3 consists of 13 residues. CDR3 residues: CASSLGEQETQYF. In nucleotides, the CDR3 is TGCGCCAGCAGCTTGGGGGAGCAAGAGACCCAGTACTTC.

This sequence joins TRBV19 and TRBJ2-3, with 7 nucleotides matching TRBD2. Germline lookup yields CDR1 LNHDA and CDR2 SQIVND (reference sequence). The length of the CDR3 is 16 residues. V shed 3 bases, J shed 0 bases, and the junction held 6 bases outside the gene matches. The CDR3 region is CASSISAGASTDTQYF. As DNA, the CDR3 is TGTGCCAGTAGTATTTCGGCGGGAGCGAGCACAGATACGCAGTATTTT.